The present T cell receptor beta chain was sequenced within a study of beta chain features in type 1 diabetes. Of the isolated RNA, all was reverse transcribed, and so the sequenced material was expressed TCRB transcripts. Only in-frame clones appear in the TCRdb table, and some are missing; sequencing was by immunoSEQ multiplex PCR. This table holds 50,000 to 70,000 clones, 52% found once. CDR1 and CDR2 (germline): MNHNS, SASEGT. CDR3 size: 13 residues. V lost 11 bases, J lost 1 base, and 14 bases lay in between. Findings and caveats of the study: In type 1 diabetes patients, VDJ junctions had fewer insertions; deletions at these junctions were more frequent. All four CD4+ subsets from Type 1 diabetes patients carried moderately but significantly shorter TCRB CDR3s. Compared with healthy donors, patients appeared to share more similar naive, central memory and regulatory TCRB repertoires.

Points on this clone: Its antigen remains unidentified.

Donors underwent one heparinised blood draw, 100 to 150 mL on average. The sample taken for sequencing was Tregs from blood. The clonotype originates from a woman between 40 and 55 years old with type 1 diabetes. This chain uses TRBV6-1 with TRBJ1-1; D might be TRBD1 (5 bases). CDR3 nucleotides: TGTGCCTCTCGCAGACAGCCGAACACTGAAGCTTTCTTT. It translates to CASRRQPNTEAFF.